This record concerns one TCR beta chain sequence. Its antigen remains unidentified. No qualities accompany the bases; no much larger clone lies one base away. Moderately to severely active disease, a Clinical Activity Score of at least 3, a NOSPECS grade of at least 4, and a duration under 3 months were present in ophthalmopathy patients. The study excluded patients with uncontrolled infections, other autoimmune diseases, pregnancy or lactation. Clinical symptoms, serum thyroxine and TRAb, thyroid ultrasound, and orbital computed tomography formed the basis for the diagnoses. PBMCs were separated from 10 ml of fresh peripheral blood using Ficoll-Paque density gradient centrifugation. Trizol reagent was used to extract total RNA, and RNA quality was then checked on an Agilent 2100 Bioanalyzer. Based on the germline V gene, the CDR1 and CDR2 sequences are SQVTM and ANQGSEA. V loses 7 bases at its end and J loses 3 bases; junction bases beyond the gene matches: 6. CDR3 length: 13 amino acids, cysteine to phenylalanine. The kept DNA is CDR3 alone, 39 bases in frame from the first base.

The sample belongs to a study of T cells in Graves' hyperthyroidism and ophthalmopathy (dated by TCRdb to about 2019). Some background on the complete study: Peripheral blood was collected at initial diagnosis, before any treatment. To identify TCR V-J signatures that set the groups apart, the researchers used a discovery cohort of more than 95 patients, made up of under 45 with Graves' ophthalmopathy and 57 with stable Graves' hyperthyroidism. Prospective prediction of ophthalmopathy was tested in an independent validation cohort of approximately 19 hyperthyroidism patients and around 16 patients who later progressed to ophthalmopathy. The 100 discovery patients were divided at random into training and test sets in a 7:3 ratio. In addition, the study compared T-cell repertoires in thyroid tissue and in blood from six Graves' hyperthyroidism patients. After blood sampling, hyperthyroidism patients were treated with methimazole at a starting dose of 30 mg daily, and ophthalmopathy patients were treated with high-dose intravenous methylprednisolone. TCR Vbeta CDR3 sequencing of 120 to 150 peripheral blood samples (43 ophthalmopathy, 75 to 80 hyperthyroidism and roughly 17 progressor patients) is reported in the paper.

Amplification of TCR beta CDR3 regions was carried out from RNA transcripts. A first-round RT-PCR of the TCR CDR3 used the HTBI primer set with the Qiagen OneStep RT-PCR kit. Libraries were constructed in a second round of multiplex PCR, after which size selection and purification were performed. Paired-end sequencing of the libraries was performed with 100 bp reads on an Illumina HiSeq2000. As for the authors' bioinformatics: SOAPnuke was used to process the raw data, with reads discarded if the reads contained adapters or uncalled bases, had a mean Phred below 15, or lacked an exact constant-primer or identifier match. High-quality paired reads were merged with COPE v1.2.5, and unique nucleotide sequences were defined as clonotypes. MiTCR v1.1 was used to align clonotypes to the IMGT TRBV, TRBD and TRBJ reference segments. Only V-J combinations with frequency above 0.0001, covering about 99% of repertoires, were analysed. A TCS score was defined as the ratio between F50 (clonal expansion) and ExV (chaos), using BLOSUM62-based TCRdist between CDR3 peptides within each V-J. Welch's t-statistics and random forest reduced 514 V-J features to roughly 13, which were used in a naive Bayes classifier (R e1071). Clones were called with MiXCR by TCRdb after fastp trimmed the public reads at Q25, and only in-frame beta chains were retained. Each CDR3 protein gets just one entry, which takes the most common genes and DNA from the rows behind it. The V and J calls and clone size come from TCRdb's table, not from the authors' own analysis. The sample yields 500,000 to 800,000 distinct CDR3 sequences; roughly 15% were counted once. The ten most abundant clones make up approximately 12% of the sample.

Study-wide conclusions, independent of this receptor: Most expanded thyroid clonotypes (frequency above 0.001) were also found in blood, which suggests that blood repertoires may mirror thyroid immune responses. A 13 V-J signature model separated ophthalmopathy from stable hyperthyroidism, with around 88% sensitivity and just under 84% specificity in cross-validation and 80%/75% in testing. Sample size was not statistically predetermined, and investigators were not blinded to group allocation. In validation, the model predicted progression to ophthalmopathy a median of about 5.9 months before onset, with about 71% sensitivity and more than 72% specificity.

Sequencing was carried out using blood. Rearrangement joined TRBV29-1 to TRBJ1-3; 7 central bases correspond to TRBD1. The receptor comes from a woman aged 50 to 60 with Graves' ophthalmopathy. At the DNA level, the sequence is TGCAGCGCCCACCGGGACAGTGGAAACACCATATATTTT. This sequence encodes CSAHRDSGNTIYF.